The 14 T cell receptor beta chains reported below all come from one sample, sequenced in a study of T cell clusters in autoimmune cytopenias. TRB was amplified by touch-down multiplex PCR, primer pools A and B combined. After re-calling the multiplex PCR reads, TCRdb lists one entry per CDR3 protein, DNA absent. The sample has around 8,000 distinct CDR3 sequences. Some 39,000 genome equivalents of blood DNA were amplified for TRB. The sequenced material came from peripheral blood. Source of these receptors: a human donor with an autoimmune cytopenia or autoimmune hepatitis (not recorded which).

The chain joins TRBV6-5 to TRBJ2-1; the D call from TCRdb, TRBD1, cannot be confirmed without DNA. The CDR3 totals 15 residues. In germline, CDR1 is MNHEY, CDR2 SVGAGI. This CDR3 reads CASSAGTGSSNEQFF.

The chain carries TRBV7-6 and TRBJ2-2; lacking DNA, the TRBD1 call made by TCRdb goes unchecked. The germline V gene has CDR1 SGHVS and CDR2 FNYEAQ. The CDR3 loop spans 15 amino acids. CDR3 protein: CASSHSGQWTGELFF.

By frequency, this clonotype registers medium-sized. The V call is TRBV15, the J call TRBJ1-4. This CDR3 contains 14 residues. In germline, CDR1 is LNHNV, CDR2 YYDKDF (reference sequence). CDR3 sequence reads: CATSRDDGNEKLFF. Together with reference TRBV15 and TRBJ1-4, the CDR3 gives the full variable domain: DAMVIQNPRYQVTQFGKPVTLSCSQTLNHNVMYWYQQKSSQAPKLLFHYYDKDFNNEADTPDNFQSRRPNTSFCFLDIRSPGLGDTAMYLCATSRDDGNEKLFFGSGTQLSVL.

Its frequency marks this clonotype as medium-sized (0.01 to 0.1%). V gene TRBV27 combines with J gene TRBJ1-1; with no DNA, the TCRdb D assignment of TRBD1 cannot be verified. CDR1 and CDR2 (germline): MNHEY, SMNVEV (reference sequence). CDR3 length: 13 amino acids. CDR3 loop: CASSDRVNTEAFF.

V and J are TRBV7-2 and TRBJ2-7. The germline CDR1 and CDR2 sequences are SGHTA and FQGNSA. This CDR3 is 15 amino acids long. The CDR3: CASSLDAITLYEQYF.

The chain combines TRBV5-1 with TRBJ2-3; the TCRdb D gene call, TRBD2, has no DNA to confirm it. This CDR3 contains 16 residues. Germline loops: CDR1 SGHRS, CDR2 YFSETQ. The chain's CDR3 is CASSLVAGTWTDTQYF.

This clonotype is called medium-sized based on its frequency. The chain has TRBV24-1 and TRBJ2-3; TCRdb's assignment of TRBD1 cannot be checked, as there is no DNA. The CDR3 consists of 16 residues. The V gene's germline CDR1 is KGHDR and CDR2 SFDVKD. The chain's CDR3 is CATSDPGTGGKDTQYF.

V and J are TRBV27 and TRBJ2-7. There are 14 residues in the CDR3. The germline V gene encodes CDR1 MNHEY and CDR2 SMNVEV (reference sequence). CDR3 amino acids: CASSLERGSYEQYF.

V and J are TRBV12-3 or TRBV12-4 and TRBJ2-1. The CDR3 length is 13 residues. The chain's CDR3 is CASSLLQNNEQFF.

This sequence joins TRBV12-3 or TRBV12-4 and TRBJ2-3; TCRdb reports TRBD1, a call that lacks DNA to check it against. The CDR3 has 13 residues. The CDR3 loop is CASSLSGTDTQYF.

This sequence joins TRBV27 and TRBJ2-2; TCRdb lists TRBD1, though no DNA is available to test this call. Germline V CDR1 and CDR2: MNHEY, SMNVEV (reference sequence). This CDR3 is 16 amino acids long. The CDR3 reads CASSPGQGGGGGELFF.

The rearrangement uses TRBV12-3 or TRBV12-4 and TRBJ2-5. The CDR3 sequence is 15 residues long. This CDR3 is CASSYDHGVGETQYF.

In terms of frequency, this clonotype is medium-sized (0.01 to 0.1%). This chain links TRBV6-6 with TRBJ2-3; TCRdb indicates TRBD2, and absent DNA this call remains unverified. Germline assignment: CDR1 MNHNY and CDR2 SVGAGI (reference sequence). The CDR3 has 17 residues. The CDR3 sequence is CASRDLAGVPPTDTQYF.

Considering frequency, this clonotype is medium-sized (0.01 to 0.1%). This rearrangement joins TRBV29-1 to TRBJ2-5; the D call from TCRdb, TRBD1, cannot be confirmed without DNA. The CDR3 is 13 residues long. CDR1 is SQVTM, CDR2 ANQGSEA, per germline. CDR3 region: CSVEVGGAETQYF.